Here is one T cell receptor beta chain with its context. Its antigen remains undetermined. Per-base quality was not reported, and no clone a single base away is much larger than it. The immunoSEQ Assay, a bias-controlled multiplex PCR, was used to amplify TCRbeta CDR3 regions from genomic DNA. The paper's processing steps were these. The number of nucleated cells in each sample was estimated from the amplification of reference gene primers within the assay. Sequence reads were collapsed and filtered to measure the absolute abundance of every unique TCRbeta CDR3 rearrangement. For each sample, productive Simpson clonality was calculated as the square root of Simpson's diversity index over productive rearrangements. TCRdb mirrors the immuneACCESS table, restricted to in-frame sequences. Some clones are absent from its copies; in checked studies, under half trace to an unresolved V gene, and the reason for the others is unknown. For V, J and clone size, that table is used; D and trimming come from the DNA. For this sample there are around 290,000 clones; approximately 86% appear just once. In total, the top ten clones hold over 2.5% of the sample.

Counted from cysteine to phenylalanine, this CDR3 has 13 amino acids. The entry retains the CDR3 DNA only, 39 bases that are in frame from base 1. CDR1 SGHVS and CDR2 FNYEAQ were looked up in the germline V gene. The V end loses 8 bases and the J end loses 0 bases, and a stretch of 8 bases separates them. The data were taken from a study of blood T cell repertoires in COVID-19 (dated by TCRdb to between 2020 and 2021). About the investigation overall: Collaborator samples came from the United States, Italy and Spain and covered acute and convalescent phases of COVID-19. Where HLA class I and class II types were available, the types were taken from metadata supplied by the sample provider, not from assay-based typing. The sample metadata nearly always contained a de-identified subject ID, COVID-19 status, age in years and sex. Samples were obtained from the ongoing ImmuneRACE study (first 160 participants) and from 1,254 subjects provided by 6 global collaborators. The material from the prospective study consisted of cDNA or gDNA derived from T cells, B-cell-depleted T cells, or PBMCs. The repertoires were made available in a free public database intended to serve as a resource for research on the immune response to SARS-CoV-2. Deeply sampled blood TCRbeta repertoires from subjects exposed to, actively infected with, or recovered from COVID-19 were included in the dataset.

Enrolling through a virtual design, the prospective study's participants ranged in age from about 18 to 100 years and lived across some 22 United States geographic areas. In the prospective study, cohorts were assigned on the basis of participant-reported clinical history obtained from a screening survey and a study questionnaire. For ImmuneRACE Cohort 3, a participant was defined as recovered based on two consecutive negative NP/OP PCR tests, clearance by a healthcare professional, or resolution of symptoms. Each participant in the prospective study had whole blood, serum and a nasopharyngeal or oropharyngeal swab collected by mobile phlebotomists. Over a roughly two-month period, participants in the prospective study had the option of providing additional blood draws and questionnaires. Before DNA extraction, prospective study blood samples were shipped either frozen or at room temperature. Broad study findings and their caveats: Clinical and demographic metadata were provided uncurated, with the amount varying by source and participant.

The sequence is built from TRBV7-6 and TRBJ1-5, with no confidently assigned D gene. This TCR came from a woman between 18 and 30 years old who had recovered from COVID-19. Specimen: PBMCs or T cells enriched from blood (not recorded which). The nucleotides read TGTGCCAGCGCGCGGGATAGCAATCAGCCCCAGCATTTT. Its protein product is CASARDSNQPQHF.